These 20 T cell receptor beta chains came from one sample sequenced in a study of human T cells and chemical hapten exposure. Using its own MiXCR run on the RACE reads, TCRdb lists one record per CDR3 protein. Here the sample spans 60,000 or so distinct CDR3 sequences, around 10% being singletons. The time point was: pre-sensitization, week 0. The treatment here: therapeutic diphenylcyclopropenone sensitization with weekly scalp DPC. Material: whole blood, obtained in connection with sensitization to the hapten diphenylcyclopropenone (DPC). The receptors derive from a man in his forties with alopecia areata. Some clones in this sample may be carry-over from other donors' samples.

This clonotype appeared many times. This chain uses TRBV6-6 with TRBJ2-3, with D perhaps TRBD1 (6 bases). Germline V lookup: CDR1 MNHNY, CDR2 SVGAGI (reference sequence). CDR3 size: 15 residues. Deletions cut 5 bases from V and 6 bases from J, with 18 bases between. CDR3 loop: CASSDIRGGMDTQYF. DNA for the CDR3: TGTGCCAGCAGTGATATCCGAGGGGGAATGGATACGCAGTATTTT.

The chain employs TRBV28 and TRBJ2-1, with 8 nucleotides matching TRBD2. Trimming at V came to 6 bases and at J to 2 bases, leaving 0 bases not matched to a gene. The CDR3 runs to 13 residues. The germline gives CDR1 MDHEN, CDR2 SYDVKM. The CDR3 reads CASRGLAYNEQFF. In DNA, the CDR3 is TGTGCCAGCAGGGGACTAGCCTACAATGAGCAGTTCTTC.

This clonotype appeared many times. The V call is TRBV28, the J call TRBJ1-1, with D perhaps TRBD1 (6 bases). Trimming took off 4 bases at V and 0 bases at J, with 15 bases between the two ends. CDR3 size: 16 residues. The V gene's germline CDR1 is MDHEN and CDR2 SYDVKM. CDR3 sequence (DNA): TGTGCCAGCAGTTCGTCGCGAAGGGGGGTGAACACTGAAGCTTTCTTT. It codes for CASSSSRRGVNTEAFF.

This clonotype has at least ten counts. CDR3: CAWSWTSYEQYF. The CDR3 nucleotides are TGTGCCTGGAGTTGGACTAGCTACGAGCAGTACTTC. The chain employs TRBV30 and TRBJ2-7, with TRBD2 matching over 7 bases. With 2 bases clipped from V and 3 bases from J, the junction kept 1 base outside the gene matches. Germline CDR1 is GTSNPN and CDR2 is SVGIG (reference sequence). The CDR3 is 12 residues long.

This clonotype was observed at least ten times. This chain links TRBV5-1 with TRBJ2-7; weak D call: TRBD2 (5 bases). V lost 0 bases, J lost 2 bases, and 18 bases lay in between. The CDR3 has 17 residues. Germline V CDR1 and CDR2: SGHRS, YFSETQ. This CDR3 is CASSLVGSASLTYEQYF. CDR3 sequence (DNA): TGCGCCAGCAGCTTGGTGGGTTCGGCTAGCTTGACCTACGAGCAGTACTTC.

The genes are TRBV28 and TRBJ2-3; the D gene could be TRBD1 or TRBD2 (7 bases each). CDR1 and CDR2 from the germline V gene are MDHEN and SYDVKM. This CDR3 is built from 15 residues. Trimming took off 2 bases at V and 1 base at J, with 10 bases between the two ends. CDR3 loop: CASSLQGGGTDTQYF. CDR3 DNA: TGTGCCAGCAGTTTACAGGGGGGGGGCACAGATACGCAGTATTTT. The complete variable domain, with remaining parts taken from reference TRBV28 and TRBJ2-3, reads DVKVTQSSRYLVKRTGEKVFLECVQDMDHENMFWYRQDPGLGLRLIYFSYDVKMKEKGDIPEGYSVSREKKERFSLILESASTNQTSMYLCASSLQGGGTDTQYFGPGTRLTVL.

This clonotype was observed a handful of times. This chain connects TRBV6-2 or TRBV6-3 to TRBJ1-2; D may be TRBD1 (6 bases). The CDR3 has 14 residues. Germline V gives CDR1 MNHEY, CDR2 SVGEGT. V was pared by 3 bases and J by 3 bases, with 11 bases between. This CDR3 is CASSYGQSDYGYTF. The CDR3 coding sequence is TGTGCCAGCAGTTATGGACAGTCAGACTATGGCTACACCTTC.

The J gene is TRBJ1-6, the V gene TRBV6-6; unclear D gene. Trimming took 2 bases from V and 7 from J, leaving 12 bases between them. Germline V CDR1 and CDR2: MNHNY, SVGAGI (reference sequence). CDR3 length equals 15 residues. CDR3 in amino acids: CASSYLPISNSPLHF. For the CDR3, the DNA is TGTGCCAGCAGTTACCTACCGATTAGCAATTCACCCCTCCACTTT.

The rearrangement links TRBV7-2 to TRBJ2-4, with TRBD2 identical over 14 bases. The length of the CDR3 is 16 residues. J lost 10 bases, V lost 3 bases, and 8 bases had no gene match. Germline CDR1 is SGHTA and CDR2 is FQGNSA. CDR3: CASSFDSGTSGGIQYF. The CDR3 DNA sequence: TGTGCCAGCAGCTTCGATTCCGGGACTAGCGGGGGTATTCAGTACTTC.

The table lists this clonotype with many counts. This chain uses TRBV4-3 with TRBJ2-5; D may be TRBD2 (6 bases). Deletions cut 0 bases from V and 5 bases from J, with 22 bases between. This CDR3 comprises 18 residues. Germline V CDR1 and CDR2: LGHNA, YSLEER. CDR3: CASSQDLFGGTGLETQYF. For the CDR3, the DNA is TGCGCCAGCAGCCAAGATCTTTTCGGCGGGACTGGGTTGGAGACCCAGTACTTC.

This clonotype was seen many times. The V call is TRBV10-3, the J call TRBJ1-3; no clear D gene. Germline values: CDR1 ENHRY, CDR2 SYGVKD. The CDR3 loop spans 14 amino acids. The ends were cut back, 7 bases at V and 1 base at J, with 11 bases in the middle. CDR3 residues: CAIKDNLSGNTIYF. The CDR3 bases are TGTGCCATCAAAGACAACCTTTCTGGAAACACCATATATTTT.

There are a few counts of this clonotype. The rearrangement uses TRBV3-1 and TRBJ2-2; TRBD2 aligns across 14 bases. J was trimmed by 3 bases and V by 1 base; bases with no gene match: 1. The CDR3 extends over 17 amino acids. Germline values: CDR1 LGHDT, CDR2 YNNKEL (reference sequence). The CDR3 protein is CASSQGTSGRYTGELFF. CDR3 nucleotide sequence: TGTGCCAGCAGCCAAGGGACTAGCGGGAGGTACACCGGGGAGCTGTTTTTT. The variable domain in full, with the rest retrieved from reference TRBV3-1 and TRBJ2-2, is DTAVSQTPKYLVTQMGNDKSIKCEQNLGHDTMYWYKQDSKKFLKIMFSYNNKELIINETVPNRFSPKSPDKAHLNLHINSLELGDSAVYFCASSQGTSGRYTGELFFGEGSRLTVL.

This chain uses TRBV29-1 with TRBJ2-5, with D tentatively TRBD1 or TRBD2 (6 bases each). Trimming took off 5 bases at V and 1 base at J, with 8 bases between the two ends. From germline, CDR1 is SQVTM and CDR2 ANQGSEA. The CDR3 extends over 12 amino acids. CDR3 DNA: TGCAGCGTTACGGGGGCCCAAGAGACCCAGTACTTC. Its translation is CSVTGAQETQYF.

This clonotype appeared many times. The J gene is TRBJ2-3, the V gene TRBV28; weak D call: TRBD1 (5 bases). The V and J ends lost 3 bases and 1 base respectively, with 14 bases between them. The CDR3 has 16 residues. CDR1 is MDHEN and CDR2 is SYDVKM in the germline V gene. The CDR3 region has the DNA TGTGCCAGCAGTTTTACCCAGCTACAGGGCACAGATACGCAGTATTTT. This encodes CASSFTQLQGTDTQYF.

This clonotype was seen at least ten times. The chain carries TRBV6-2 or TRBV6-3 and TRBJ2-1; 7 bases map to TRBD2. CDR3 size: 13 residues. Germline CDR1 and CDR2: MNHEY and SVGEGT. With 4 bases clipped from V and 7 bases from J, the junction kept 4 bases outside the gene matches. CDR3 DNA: TGTGCCAGCAGTTCTCATAGCGGGAATGAGCAGTTCTTC. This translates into CASSSHSGNEQFF.

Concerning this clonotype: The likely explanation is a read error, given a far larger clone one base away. This chain's CDR3 is CASSQDRQTQYF. CDR3 sequence (DNA): TGTGCCAGCAGCCAAGATCGGCAGACCCAGTACTTC. The chain employs TRBV3-1 and TRBJ2-5, with unresolved D. Germline V CDR1 and CDR2: LGHDT, YNNKEL (reference sequence). V lost 0 bases and J lost 6, with 5 bases in between. The CDR3 is 12 residues long.

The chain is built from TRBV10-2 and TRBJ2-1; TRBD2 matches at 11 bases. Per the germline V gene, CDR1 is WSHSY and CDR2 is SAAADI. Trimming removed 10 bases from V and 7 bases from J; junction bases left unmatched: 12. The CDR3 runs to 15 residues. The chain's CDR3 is CATGTSGQRFNEQFF. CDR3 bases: TGCGCCACCGGGACTAGCGGACAGCGCTTTAATGAGCAGTTCTTC.

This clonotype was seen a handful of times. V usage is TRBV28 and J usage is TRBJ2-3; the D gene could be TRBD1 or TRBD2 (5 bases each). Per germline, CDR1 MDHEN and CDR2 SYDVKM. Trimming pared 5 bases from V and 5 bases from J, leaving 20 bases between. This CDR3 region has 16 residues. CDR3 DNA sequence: TGTGCCAGCAGTCCCTACTCCGGGACGGGCCGAGATACGCAGTATTTT. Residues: CASSPYSGTGRDTQYF.

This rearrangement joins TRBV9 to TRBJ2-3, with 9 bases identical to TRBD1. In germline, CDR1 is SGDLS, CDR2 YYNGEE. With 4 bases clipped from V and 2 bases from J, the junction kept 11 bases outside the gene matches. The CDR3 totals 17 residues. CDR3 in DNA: TGTGCCAGCAGCTTAAACCGGGACAGGGTTCCCACAGATACGCAGTATTTT. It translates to CASSLNRDRVPTDTQYF.

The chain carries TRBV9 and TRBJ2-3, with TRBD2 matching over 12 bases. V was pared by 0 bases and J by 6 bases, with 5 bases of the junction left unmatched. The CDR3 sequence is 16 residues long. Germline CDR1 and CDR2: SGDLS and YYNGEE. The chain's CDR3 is CASSVAGTSGLDTQYF. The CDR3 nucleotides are TGTGCCAGCAGCGTAGCGGGGACTAGCGGGCTGGATACGCAGTATTTT. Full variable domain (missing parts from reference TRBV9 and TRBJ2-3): DSGVTQTPKHLITATGQRVTLRCSPRSGDLSVYWYQQSLDQGLQFLIQYYNGEERAKGNILERFSAQQFPDLHSELNLSSLELGDSALYFCASSVAGTSGLDTQYFGPGTRLTVL.